The clone carrying this TCR beta chain came up once. Assay: immunoSEQ multiplex PCR; the TCRdb copy retains only in-frame clones and omits some. The data contain about 150,000 clones, 90% of them singletons. This sample is part of a study of T cell responses to AZD1222 COVID-19 vaccine. The TCR sequence derives from an adult who received the AZD1222 COVID-19 vaccine. Source: peripheral blood, taken 28 days after the second AZD1222 dose.

CDR3 DNA: TGTGCCAGCACCTCCCGGGGAGGCAGCTCCTACGAGCAGTACTTC. As protein: CASTSRGGSSYEQYF. The gene calls are TRBV3-1 (or the pseudogene TRBV3-2) and TRBJ2-7, with D tentatively TRBD2 (6 bases). Trimming removed 7 bases at V and 0 bases at J, with 16 bases between. Per germline, CDR1 LGHDT and CDR2 YNNKEL (reference sequence). The CDR3 has 15 residues.